Listed here are 21 T cell receptor beta chains from one sample, sequenced in a study of T cell clusters in autoimmune cytopenias. TRB was amplified from around 250 ng of peripheral blood genomic DNA per sample. One tube held mixed TRB-A and TRB-B primer pools for touch-down PCR. TCRdb derives one entry per CDR3 protein from the multiplex PCR reads, leaving out DNA. This table lists 8,000 to 10,000 distinct CDR3 sequences. Sequenced: peripheral blood. Receptors originate from a human donor with an autoimmune cytopenia or autoimmune hepatitis (not recorded which).

This rearrangement joins TRBV5-4 to TRBJ1-5; TCRdb designates TRBD1, a call that cannot be tested without DNA. The germline CDR1 and CDR2 sequences are SGHNT and YYREEE (reference sequence). This CDR3 is built from 14 residues. The CDR3 sequence is CASRRTGGSQPQHF.

This clonotype ranks as medium-sized in terms of frequency. The chain carries TRBV6-5 and TRBJ2-1; TCRdb returns TRBD1, unconfirmable since there is no DNA. This CDR3 comprises 15 residues. CDR1 is MNHEY, CDR2 SVGAGI, per germline. CDR3 amino acids: CASTLLAGAINEQFF.

The genes are TRBV6-5 and TRBJ2-2; TCRdb's assignment of TRBD1 cannot be checked, as there is no DNA. CDR1 and CDR2 from the germline V gene are MNHEY and SVGAGI. The CDR3 is made up of 16 amino acids. CDR3 sequence reads: CASSYYSGGNTGELFF.

Judged by frequency, this clonotype is medium-sized. The V gene is TRBV29-1, the J gene TRBJ2-7; the D call of TRBD1 rests on TCRdb alone, since no DNA is present to check it. Germline V CDR1 and CDR2: SQVTM, ANQGSEA. This CDR3 comprises 15 residues. The CDR3 spells CSGHRRPAGGYEQYF.

The chain employs TRBV5-5 and TRBJ1-1. CDR3 length: 14 amino acids. The germline CDR1 and CDR2 sequences are SGHKS and YYEKEE (reference sequence). The chain's CDR3 is CASSLVAINTEAFF.

V usage is TRBV6-6 and J usage is TRBJ2-1; TCRdb's D call, TRBD1, is unchecked because there is no DNA. Germline V gene lookup returns CDR1 MNHNY and CDR2 SVGAGI (reference sequence). The CDR3 runs to 16 residues. CDR3 sequence reads: CASKAGTGEPPGEQFF.

The chain employs TRBV27 and TRBJ2-7; the D call of TRBD2 rests on TCRdb alone, since no DNA is present to check it. The length of the CDR3 is 15 residues. The germline V gene encodes CDR1 MNHEY and CDR2 SMNVEV (reference sequence). CDR3 sequence reads: CASSLWAGSTYEQYF.

This rearrangement joins TRBV19 to TRBJ1-2. The germline gives CDR1 LNHDA, CDR2 SQIVND (reference sequence). CDR3 length equals 15 residues. The CDR3 here is CASSAEVIANYGYTF.

This clonotype is identified as medium-sized (0.01 to 0.1%) from frequency. The chain recombines TRBV18 with TRBJ1-2; TCRdb's assignment of TRBD1 cannot be checked, as there is no DNA. Germline values: CDR1 KGHSH, CDR2 LQKENI. The CDR3 extends over 14 amino acids. This CDR3 reads CASSGVTTNYGYTF. Looking up the rest from reference TRBV18 and TRBJ1-2 gives the full variable domain: NAGVMQNPRHLVRRRGQEARLRCSPMKGHSHVYWYRQLPEEGLKFMVYLQKENIIDESGMPKERFSAEFPKEGPSILRIQQVVRGDSAAYFCASSGVTTNYGYTFGSGTRLTVV.

This clonotype is called medium-sized based on its frequency. This chain connects TRBV19 to TRBJ1-2. Germline assignment: CDR1 LNHDA and CDR2 SQIVND (reference sequence). The CDR3 has 14 amino acids. CDR3: CASNRVYSNYGYTF.

The chain combines TRBV19 with TRBJ1-5; TCRdb's D call, TRBD1, is unchecked because there is no DNA. The germline CDR1 and CDR2 sequences are LNHDA and SQIVND (reference sequence). The length of the CDR3 is 15 residues. The CDR3 loop is CASSWQGAPNQPQHF.

This clonotype shows up as medium-sized (0.01 to 0.1%) by frequency. This chain links TRBV29-1 with TRBJ2-7. Germline-derived CDR1 and CDR2 are SQVTM and ANQGSEA. The CDR3 has 13 amino acids. CDR3 sequence: CSVRQVNSYEQYF.

V gene TRBV20-1 combines with J gene TRBJ2-7; TCRdb reports TRBD1, a call that lacks DNA to check it against. The length of the CDR3 is 14 residues. The V gene's germline CDR1 is DFQATT and CDR2 SNEGSKA (reference sequence). CDR3 protein: CSARLTGNGYEQYF.

The V and J genes are TRBV6-5 and TRBJ1-3; there is no DNA to check the TCRdb D call of TRBD1. The V gene's germline CDR1 is MNHEY and CDR2 SVGAGI. CDR3 size: 15 residues. This CDR3 is CASSFFRGGGNTIYF.

This clonotype is classed as medium-sized by frequency. The genes are TRBV18 and TRBJ1-2; no DNA is available, so the TRBD1 call from TCRdb remains unchecked. CDR3 length: 14 residues. Germline-derived CDR1 and CDR2 are KGHSH and LQKENI. This CDR3 is CASSPLERGSGYTF.

The V gene is TRBV6-5, the J gene TRBJ1-2. This CDR3 is built from 16 residues. Germline assignment: CDR1 MNHEY and CDR2 SVGAGI. CDR3: CASSERGIPPNYGYTF.

This clonotype is called medium-sized (0.01 to 0.1%) based on its frequency. The chain is built from TRBV6-5 and TRBJ2-3; with no DNA, the TCRdb D assignment of TRBD2 cannot be verified. CDR1 and CDR2 from the germline V gene are MNHEY and SVGAGI. This CDR3 has 14 residues. CDR3 in amino acids: CASRRSSGGDTQYF.

This chain links TRBV5-1 with TRBJ2-2; TCRdb returns TRBD1, unconfirmable since there is no DNA. Germline values: CDR1 SGHRS, CDR2 YFSETQ. This CDR3 spans 14 amino acids. This CDR3 is CASSPRQGTGELFF.

V usage is TRBV12-3 or TRBV12-4 and J usage is TRBJ2-7. The CDR3 consists of 14 residues. The CDR3: CASSLFTDSYEQYF.

This clonotype is identified as medium-sized from frequency. The chain employs TRBV19 and TRBJ1-5; TCRdb gives TRBD1 as the D gene, but with no DNA this cannot be confirmed. CDR3 length: 15 amino acids. Germline CDR1 reads LNHDA; CDR2 reads SQIVND (reference sequence). CDR3 sequence: CASSTPGTSNQPQHF. Drawing the rest from reference TRBV19 and TRBJ1-5, the complete variable domain is DGGITQSPKYLFRKEGQNVTLSCEQNLNHDAMYWYRQDPGQGLRLIYYSQIVNDFQKGDIAEGYSVSREKKESFPLTVTSAQKNPTAFYLCASSTPGTSNQPQHFGDGTRLSIL.

This clonotype is called medium-sized based on its frequency. The chain has TRBV6-5 and TRBJ1-2; lacking DNA, the TRBD1 call made by TCRdb goes unchecked. The CDR3 spans 13 residues. CDR1 is MNHEY, CDR2 SVGAGI, per germline. This CDR3 reads CASSHTGGSGYTF.